Listed below are T cell receptor beta chains from one sample, sequenced in a study of shared clonotypes between healthy human individuals. Some clones are missing from TCRdb's copy, which holds only in-frame ones; the method was immunoSEQ multiplex PCR. This sample yields about 2 million clones, of which about 95% are seen a single time; 0.1% to 0.15% belongs to the top ten. Sequencing was done on a sample of naive CD4+ T cells sorted from blood. These receptors were taken from a young man in good health. Both conserved end residues are part of each CDR3. D genes are given only for firm matches. Clone size is stated in some rows and not others, as once, few, many or a class when expanded.

J,size,D,V,CDR3,DNA
TRBJ1-5,.,.,TRBV6-1,CASSEGGSNQPQHF,TGTGCCAGCAGTGAGGGGGGGTCCAATCAGCCCCAGCATTTT
TRBJ2-2,.,.,TRBV15,CATSRAQVLGWTGELFF,TGTGCCACCAGCAGAGCTCAAGTACTTGGGTGGACCGGGGAGCTGTTTTTT
TRBJ1-1,.,.,TRBV21-1,CASSAPIGARNTEAFF,TGTGCCAGCAGCGCCCCTATTGGGGCTCGGAACACTGAAGCTTTCTTT
TRBJ1-2,.,.,TRBV6-6,CASSYNRDGYTF,TGTGCCAGCAGCTATAACAGGGATGGCTACACCTTC
TRBJ1-6,.,TRBD1,TRBV9,CASSISGQGNSPLHF,TGTGCCAGCAGCATTTCGGGACAGGGTAACTCACCCCTCCACTTT
TRBJ1-2,.,.,TRBV11-2,CASSLLAGTGPNYGYTF,TGTGCCAGCAGCTTACTGGCCGGGACCGGGCCCAACTATGGCTACACCTTC
TRBJ2-7,.,.,TRBV7-2,CASSLARVWSSYEQYF,TGTGCCAGCAGCTTAGCCCGGGTTTGGAGCTCCTACGAGCAGTACTTC
TRBJ2-2,.,.,TRBV6-6,CASRQGAGELFF,TGTGCCAGCAGACAGGGCGCCGGGGAGCTGTTTTTT
TRBJ2-1,.,TRBD2,TRBV9,CASSEGLAGGSSYNEQFF,TGTGCCAGCAGCGAAGGACTAGCGGGGGGTAGCTCCTACAATGAGCAGTTCTTC
TRBJ1-4,.,.,TRBV2,CASSRGTANEKLFF,TGTGCCAGCAGCAGGGGAACCGCGAATGAAAAACTGTTTTTT
TRBJ1-1,.,.,TRBV19,CASNPLGDMNTEAFF,TGTGCCAGTAATCCGCTGGGGGATATGAACACTGAAGCTTTCTTT
TRBJ1-2,.,TRBD1,TRBV4-3,CASSPGTGSNYGYTF,TGCGCCAGCAGCCCCGGGACAGGTAGTAACTATGGCTACACCTTC
TRBJ2-5,.,TRBD2,TRBV11-2,CASSLALAGGQETQYF,TGTGCCAGCAGCTTAGCCCTAGCGGGGGGCCAAGAGACCCAGTACTTC
TRBJ1-1,.,.,TRBV10-3,CAISESEGFGAFF,TGTGCCATCAGTGAGTCTGAGGGTTTTGGAGCTTTCTTT
TRBJ2-1,.,TRBD2,TRBV10-3,CAITTLAGSEQFF,TGTGCCATCACCACACTAGCGGGGAGTGAGCAGTTCTTC
TRBJ2-3,.,.,TRBV18,CASSSQGEGTDTQYF,TGTGCCAGCTCATCACAGGGCGAAGGCACAGATACGCAGTATTTT
TRBJ1-4,.,.,TRBV7-8,CASSLVLGSGEKLFF,TGTGCCAGCAGCTTAGTTCTAGGGTCTGGCGAAAAACTGTTTTTT
TRBJ1-1,once,TRBD1,TRBV10-2,CASSGAGTGNTEAFF,TGCGCCAGCAGTGGCGCCGGGACAGGGAACACTGAAGCTTTCTTT
TRBJ2-7,.,.,TRBV28,CASSSGPYEQYF,TGTGCCAGCAGTTCGGGACCCTACGAGCAGTACTTC
TRBJ1-2,.,.,TRBV9,CASSGRDGASRGYTF,TGTGCCAGCAGCGGCCGGGACGGCGCATCGAGGGGCTACACCTTC
TRBJ2-2,.,.,TRBV11-3,CASSSSSARGELFF,TGTGCCAGCAGCTCGAGCTCTGCCAGGGGGGAGCTGTTTTTT
TRBJ1-1,.,.,TRBV5-1,CASSLTQKGEAFF,TGCGCCAGCAGCTTGACTCAAAAGGGAGAAGCTTTCTTT